The clone carrying this T cell receptor beta chain has a handful of counts. What it binds is unknown. One heparinised blood draw, averaging roughly 110 mL, came from each donor. The data belong to a study of beta chain features in type 1 diabetes. General study results and limits: Reads derived from cDNA could over-represent cells showing high TCR expression. Shortening that was moderate but significant affected the TCRB CDR3s of Type 1 diabetes patients in all four CD4+ subsets. Relative to healthy donors, patients appeared to have naive, central memory and Treg TCRB repertoires that were more similar.

Of the isolated RNA, all was reverse transcribed, and so the sequenced material was expressed TCRB transcripts. Sequenced by immunoSEQ multiplex PCR; TCRdb stores in-frame clones only, minus some. The profile shows 110,000 to 150,000 clones, 6.9% of them singletons. Trimming cost V 1 base and J 0 bases, with 7 bases left between them. Germline V gene sequence: CDR1 SGHNT, CDR2 YYREEE (reference sequence). CDR3 length equals 14 residues. The clonotype comes from a young woman in good health. The chain links TRBV5-4 to TRBJ1-1; D is uncertain. The sequencing sample was made of central memory CD4+ T cells from blood. CDR3: CASSLRAMNTEAFF. The CDR3 DNA follows: TGTGCCAGCAGCTTGAGAGCTATGAACACTGAAGCTTTCTTT.